This paragraph covers one T cell receptor (beta chain) sequence. The sample belongs to a study of blood T cell repertoires in COVID-19. Study overall: The samples span acute and convalescent COVID-19 from the United States, Italy and Spain. In each case, the material was cDNA or gDNA derived from T cells, B-cell-depleted T cells, or PBMCs.

V was clipped by 0 bases and J by 2 bases, with 11 bases between them. The length of the CDR3 is 15 residues. Germline loops: CDR1 MGHRA, CDR2 YSYEKL. Original data processing: For nucleated cells, counts were estimated from reference gene primer amplification. Using immunoSEQ multiplex PCR, the repertoire was profiled, and TCRdb retains in-frame clones only, with some absent. Clonal size and the V and J genes are those of that table, whereas D and trimming came from the DNA. Of roughly 220,000 clones listed, roughly 84% are singletons. V and J are TRBV4-1 and TRBJ2-7, with D uncertain. Sequenced: peripheral blood. The receptor comes from an older woman who had recovered from COVID-19. CDR3 sequence: CASSQDGPLPYEQYF. The CDR3 DNA sequence: TGCGCCAGCAGCCAAGACGGTCCATTACCCTACGAGCAGTACTTC.